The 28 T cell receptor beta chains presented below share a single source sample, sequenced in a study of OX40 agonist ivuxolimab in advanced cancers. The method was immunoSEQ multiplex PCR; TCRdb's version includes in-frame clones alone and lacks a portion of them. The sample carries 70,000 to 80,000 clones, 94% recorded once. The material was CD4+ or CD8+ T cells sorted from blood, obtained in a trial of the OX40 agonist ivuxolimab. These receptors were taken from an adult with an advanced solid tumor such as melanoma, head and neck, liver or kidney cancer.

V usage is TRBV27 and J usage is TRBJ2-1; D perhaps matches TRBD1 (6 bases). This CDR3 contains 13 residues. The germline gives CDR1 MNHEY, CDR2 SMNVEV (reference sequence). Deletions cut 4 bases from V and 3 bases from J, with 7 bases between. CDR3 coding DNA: TGTGCCAGCAGTTGGACAGTCTACAATGAGCAGTTCTTC. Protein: CASSWTVYNEQFF.

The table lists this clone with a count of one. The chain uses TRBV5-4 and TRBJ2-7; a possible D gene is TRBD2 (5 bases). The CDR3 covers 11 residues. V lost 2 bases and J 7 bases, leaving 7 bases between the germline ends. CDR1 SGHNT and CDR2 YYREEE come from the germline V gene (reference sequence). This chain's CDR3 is CASSFEREQYF. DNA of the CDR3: TGTGCCAGCAGCTTCGAGCGGGAGCAGTACTTC.

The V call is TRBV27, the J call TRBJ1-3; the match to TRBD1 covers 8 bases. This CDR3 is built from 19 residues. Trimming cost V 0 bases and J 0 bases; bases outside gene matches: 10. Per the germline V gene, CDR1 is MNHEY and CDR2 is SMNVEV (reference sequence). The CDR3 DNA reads TGTGCCAGCAGTTTATCGGGACAGGCGGTGTTGCTCTCTGGAAACACCATATATTTT. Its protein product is CASSLSGQAVLLSGNTIYF.

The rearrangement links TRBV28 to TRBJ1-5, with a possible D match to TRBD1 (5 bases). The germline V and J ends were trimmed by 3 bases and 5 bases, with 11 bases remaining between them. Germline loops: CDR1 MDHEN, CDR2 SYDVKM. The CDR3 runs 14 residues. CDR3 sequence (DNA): TGTGCCAGCAGTTTGATCCAGGGCTATCAGCCCCAGCATTTT. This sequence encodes CASSLIQGYQPQHF.

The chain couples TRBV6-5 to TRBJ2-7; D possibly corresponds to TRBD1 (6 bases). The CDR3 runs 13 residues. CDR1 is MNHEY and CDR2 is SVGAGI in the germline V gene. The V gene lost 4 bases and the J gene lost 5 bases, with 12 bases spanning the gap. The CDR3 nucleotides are TGTGCCAGCAGTTTTTCACAGGGAAACGAGCAGTACTTC. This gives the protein CASSFSQGNEQYF.

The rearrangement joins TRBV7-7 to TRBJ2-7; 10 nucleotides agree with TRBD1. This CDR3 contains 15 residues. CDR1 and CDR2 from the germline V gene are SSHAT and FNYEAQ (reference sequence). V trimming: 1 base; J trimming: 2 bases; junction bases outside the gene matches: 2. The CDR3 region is CASSLGQGATYEQYF. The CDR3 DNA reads TGTGCCAGCAGCTTAGGACAGGGGGCTACCTACGAGCAGTACTTC.

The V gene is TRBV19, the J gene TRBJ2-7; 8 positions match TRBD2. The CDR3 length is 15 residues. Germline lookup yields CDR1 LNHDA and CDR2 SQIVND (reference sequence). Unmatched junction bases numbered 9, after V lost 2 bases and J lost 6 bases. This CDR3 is CASSISLGLAGEQYF. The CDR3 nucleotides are TGTGCCAGTAGTATATCCCTAGGACTAGCCGGCGAGCAGTACTTC.

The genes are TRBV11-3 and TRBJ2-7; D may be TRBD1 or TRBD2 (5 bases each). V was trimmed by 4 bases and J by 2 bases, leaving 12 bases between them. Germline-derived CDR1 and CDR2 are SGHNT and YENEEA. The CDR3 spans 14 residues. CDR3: CASSYRDGPYEQYF. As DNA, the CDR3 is TGTGCCAGCAGCTACCGGGACGGACCCTACGAGCAGTACTTC.

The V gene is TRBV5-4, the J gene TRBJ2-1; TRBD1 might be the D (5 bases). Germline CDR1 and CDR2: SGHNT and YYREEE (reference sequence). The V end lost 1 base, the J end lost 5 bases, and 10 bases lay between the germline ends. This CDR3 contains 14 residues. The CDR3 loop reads CASSLSDSDNEQFF. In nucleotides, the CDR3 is TGTGCCAGCAGCTTGTCTGACAGCGACAATGAGCAGTTCTTC.

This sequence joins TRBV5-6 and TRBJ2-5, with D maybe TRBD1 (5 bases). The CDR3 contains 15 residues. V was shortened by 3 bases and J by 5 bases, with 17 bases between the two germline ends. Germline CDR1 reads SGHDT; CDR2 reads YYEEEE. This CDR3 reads CASSSGEGAVETQYF. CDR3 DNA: TGTGCCAGCAGCTCTGGGGAAGGGGCGGTGGAGACCCAGTACTTC.

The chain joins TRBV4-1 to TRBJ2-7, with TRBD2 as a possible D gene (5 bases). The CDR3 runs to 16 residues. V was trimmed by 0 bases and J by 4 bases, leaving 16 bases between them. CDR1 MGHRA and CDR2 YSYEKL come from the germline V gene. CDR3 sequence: CASSQDTGGSGYEQYF. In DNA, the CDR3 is TGCGCCAGCAGCCAAGATACTGGCGGGTCGGGGTACGAGCAGTACTTC.

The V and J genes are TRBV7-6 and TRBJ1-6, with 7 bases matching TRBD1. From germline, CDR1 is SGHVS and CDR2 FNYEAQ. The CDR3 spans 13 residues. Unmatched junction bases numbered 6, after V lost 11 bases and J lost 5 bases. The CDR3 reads CAGRDRDNSPLHF. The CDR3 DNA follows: TGTGCCGGCCGGGACAGAGATAATTCACCCCTCCACTTT.

CDR3 bases: TGTGCCAGCAGCCCTACGACTAGCGGGGGGGCTTGGGATACGCAGTATTTT. Amino acids: CASSPTTSGGAWDTQYF. This chain joins TRBV7-6 and TRBJ2-3, with 14 positions matching TRBD2. V was clipped by 5 bases and J by 6 bases; unmatched bases: 10. The CDR3 has 17 residues. Looked up from germline, CDR1 is SGHVS and CDR2 is FNYEAQ.

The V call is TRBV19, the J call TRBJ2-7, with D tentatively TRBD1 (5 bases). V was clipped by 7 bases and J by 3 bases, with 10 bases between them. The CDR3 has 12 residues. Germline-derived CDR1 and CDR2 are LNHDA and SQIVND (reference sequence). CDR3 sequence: CASTGDSYEQYF. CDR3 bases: TGTGCCAGTACTGGAGACAGCTACGAGCAGTACTTC. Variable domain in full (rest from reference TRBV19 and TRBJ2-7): DGGITQSPKYLFRKEGQNVTLSCEQNLNHDAMYWYRQDPGQGLRLIYYSQIVNDFQKGDIAEGYSVSREKKESFPLTVTSAQKNPTAFYLCASTGDSYEQYFGPGTRLTVT.

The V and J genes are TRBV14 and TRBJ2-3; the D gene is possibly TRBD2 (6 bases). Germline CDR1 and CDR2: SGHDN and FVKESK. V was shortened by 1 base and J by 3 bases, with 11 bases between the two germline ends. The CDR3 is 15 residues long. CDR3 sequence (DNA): TGTGCCAGCAGCCAAGTCGGGGGAGTAACAGATACGCAGTATTTT. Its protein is CASSQVGGVTDTQYF.

The CDR3 here is CASSLVEGTDTQYF. In nucleotides, the CDR3 is TGTGCCAGCAGCTTAGTGGAAGGCACAGATACGCAGTATTTT. The V call is TRBV11-2, the J call TRBJ2-3; D is unclear. In germline, CDR1 is SGHAT, CDR2 FQNNGV. Trimming shortened V by 1 base and J by 1 base, and 6 bases separated the two germline ends. This CDR3 is built from 14 residues.

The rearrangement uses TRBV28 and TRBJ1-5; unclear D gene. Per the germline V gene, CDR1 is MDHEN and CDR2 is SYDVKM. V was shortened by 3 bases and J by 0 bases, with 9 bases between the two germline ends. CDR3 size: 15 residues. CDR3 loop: CASSFQIFSNQPQHF. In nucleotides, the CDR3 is TGTGCCAGCAGTTTTCAGATATTTAGCAATCAGCCCCAGCATTTT.

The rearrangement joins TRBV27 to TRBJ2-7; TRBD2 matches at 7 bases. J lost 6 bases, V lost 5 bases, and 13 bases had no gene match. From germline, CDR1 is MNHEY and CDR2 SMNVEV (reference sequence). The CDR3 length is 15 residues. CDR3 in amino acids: CASSPIGGVEGEQYF. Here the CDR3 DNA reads TGTGCCAGCAGTCCCATTGGGGGGGTAGAAGGCGAGCAGTACTTC.

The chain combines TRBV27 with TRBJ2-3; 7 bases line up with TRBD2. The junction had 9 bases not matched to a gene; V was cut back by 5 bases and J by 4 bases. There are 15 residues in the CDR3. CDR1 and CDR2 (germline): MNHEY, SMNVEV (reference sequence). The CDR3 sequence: CASSPYAGVSDTQYF. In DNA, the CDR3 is TGTGCCAGCAGTCCCTACGCGGGAGTCTCAGATACGCAGTATTTT.

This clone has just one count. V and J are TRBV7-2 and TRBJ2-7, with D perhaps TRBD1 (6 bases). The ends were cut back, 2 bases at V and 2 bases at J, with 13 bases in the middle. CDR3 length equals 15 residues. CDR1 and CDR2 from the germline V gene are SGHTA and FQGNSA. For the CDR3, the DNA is TGTGCCAGCAGCTTATCTCCGGGGACAACCTACGAGCAGTACTTC. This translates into CASSLSPGTTYEQYF.

As DNA, the CDR3 is TGTGCCAGCAGTTACTCCAATGAAGCTTTCTTT. Translating gives CASSYSNEAFF. The J gene is TRBJ1-1, the V gene TRBV6-6; D is ambiguous. Between the trimmed V and J ends, which lost 0 bases and 7 bases, there was a span of 3 bases. The CDR3 has 11 amino acids. Germline-derived CDR1 and CDR2 are MNHNY and SVGAGI (reference sequence).

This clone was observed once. The CDR3 region is CASSIAVGLGPGNTIYF. CDR3 in DNA: TGTGCCAGTAGTATAGCGGTGGGGCTCGGACCTGGAAACACCATATATTTT. This chain joins TRBV19 and TRBJ1-3; TRBD1 might be the D (5 bases). CDR3 size: 17 residues. Per germline, CDR1 LNHDA and CDR2 SQIVND (reference sequence). Trimming cost V 1 base and J 2 bases, with 15 bases left between them.

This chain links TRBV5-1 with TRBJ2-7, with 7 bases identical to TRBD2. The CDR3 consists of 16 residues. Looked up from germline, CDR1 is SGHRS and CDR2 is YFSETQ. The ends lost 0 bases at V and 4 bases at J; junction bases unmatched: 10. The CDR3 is CASSLAFGGEGYEQYF. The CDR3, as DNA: TGCGCCAGCAGCTTGGCCTTTGGAGGGGAGGGGTACGAGCAGTACTTC.

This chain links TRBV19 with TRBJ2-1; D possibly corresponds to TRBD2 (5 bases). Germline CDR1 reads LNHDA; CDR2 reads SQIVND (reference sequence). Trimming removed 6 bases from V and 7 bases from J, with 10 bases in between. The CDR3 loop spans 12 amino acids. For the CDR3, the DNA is TGTGCCAGTAGCGGGAATGGGAATGAGCAGTTCTTC. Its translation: CASSGNGNEQFF.

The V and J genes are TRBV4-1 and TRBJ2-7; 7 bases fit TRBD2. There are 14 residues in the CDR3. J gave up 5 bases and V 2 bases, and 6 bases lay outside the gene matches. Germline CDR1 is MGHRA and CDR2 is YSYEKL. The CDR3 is CASSQPGGWDEQYF. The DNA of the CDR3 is TGCGCCAGCAGCCAACCGGGAGGCTGGGACGAGCAGTACTTC.

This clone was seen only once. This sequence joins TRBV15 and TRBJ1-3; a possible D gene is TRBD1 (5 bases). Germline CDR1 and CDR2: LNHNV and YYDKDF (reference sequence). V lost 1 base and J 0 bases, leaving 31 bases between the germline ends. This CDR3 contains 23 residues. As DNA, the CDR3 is TGTGCCACCAGCAGAGGGGGTGGCGGACATAGCGAAAGTGTCGGGCTCTCTGGAAACACCATATATTTT. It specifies CATSRGGGGHSESVGLSGNTIYF.

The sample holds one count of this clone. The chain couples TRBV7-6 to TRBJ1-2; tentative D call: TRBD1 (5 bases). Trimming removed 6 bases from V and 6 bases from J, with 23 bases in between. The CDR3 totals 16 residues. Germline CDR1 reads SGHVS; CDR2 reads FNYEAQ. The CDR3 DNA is TGTGCCAGCAGTCCAGGGTGGTCCGGGGATCAGGATGGCTACACCTTC. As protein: CASSPGWSGDQDGYTF.

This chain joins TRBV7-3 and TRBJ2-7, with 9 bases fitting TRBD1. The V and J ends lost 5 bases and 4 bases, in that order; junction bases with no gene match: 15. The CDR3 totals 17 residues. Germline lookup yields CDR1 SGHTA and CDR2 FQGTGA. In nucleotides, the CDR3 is TGTGCCAGCAGCCCAAACCCCCGGGACAGGGAAGGGTACGAGCAGTACTTC. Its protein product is CASSPNPRDREGYEQYF.